Listed below are T cell receptor beta chains from one sample, sequenced in a study of persistence of HIV-infected CD4 T cells. Sequenced by immunoSEQ multiplex PCR; TCRdb stores in-frame clones only, minus some. The sample holds about 40,000 clones, 78% seen once. These receptors lack a known antigen. This sample comprised CD4+ T cells sorted from PBMCs after roughly 18-hour stimulation, obtained from a patient who received antiretroviral therapy. These receptors were collected from an adult man with HIV who was CMV-seropositive. Both conserved end residues are part of each CDR3. A D gene is named only where the DNA matches it firmly. Only some rows state a clone size, as once, few, many or a class for expanded clones.

v_call: TRBV9
d_call: TRBD1
j_call: TRBJ2-5
clone_size: NA
cdr3_nt: TGTGCCAGCAGCGTTTCAGGGGACAGCCAAGAGACCCAGTACTTC
cdr3_aa: CASSVSGDSQETQYF

v_call: TRBV11-1
d_call: NA
j_call: TRBJ2-1
clone_size: NA
cdr3_nt: TGTGCCAGCAGCTTCGACAGGAACCCTTACAATGAGCAGTTCTTC
cdr3_aa: CASSFDRNPYNEQFF

v_call: TRBV5-1
d_call: TRBD1
j_call: TRBJ1-4
clone_size: few
cdr3_nt: TGCGCCAGCAGCTTGCCGCTGGGACAGGGTGGTGAAAAACTGTTTTTT
cdr3_aa: CASSLPLGQGGEKLFF

v_call: TRBV6-5
d_call: TRBD1
j_call: TRBJ1-1
clone_size: NA
cdr3_nt: TGTGCCAGTACCAGGACAGGCTCCCGGAACACTGAAGCTTTCTTT
cdr3_aa: CASTRTGSRNTEAFF

v_call: TRBV27
d_call: NA
j_call: TRBJ2-5
clone_size: NA
cdr3_nt: TGTGCCAGCAGTTCGGGTTACCAAGAGACCCAGTACTTC
cdr3_aa: CASSSGYQETQYF

v_call: TRBV7-2
d_call: NA
j_call: TRBJ1-2
clone_size: NA
cdr3_nt: TGTGCCAGCAGCTTGCCGACGCCTACTAACTATGGCTACACCTTC
cdr3_aa: CASSLPTPTNYGYTF

v_call: TRBV2
d_call: NA
j_call: TRBJ2-7
clone_size: NA
cdr3_nt: TGTGCCAGCAGTGAGGGTTCCTACGAGCAGTACTTC
cdr3_aa: CASSEGSYEQYF

v_call: TRBV10-3
d_call: NA
j_call: TRBJ1-1
clone_size: NA
cdr3_nt: TGTGCCATCACCCCGGGGGGCCAGAACACTGAAGCTTTCTTT
cdr3_aa: CAITPGGQNTEAFF

v_call: TRBV27
d_call: TRBD1
j_call: TRBJ1-2
clone_size: NA
cdr3_nt: TGTGCCAGCAGTTCCGCCGGGACAGGCTATGGCTACACCTTC
cdr3_aa: CASSSAGTGYGYTF

v_call: TRBV2
d_call: TRBD1
j_call: TRBJ1-2
clone_size: few
cdr3_nt: TGTGCCAGCAGACAGGGGACCTATGGCTACACCTTC
cdr3_aa: CASRQGTYGYTF

v_call: TRBV15
d_call: TRBD2
j_call: TRBJ2-1
clone_size: NA
cdr3_nt: TGTGCCACCGCTCCTTCGGGTAGCGGGAGGGTTCTTTACAATGAGCAGTTCTTC
cdr3_aa: CATAPSGSGRVLYNEQFF

v_call: TRBV5-1
d_call: NA
j_call: TRBJ1-1
clone_size: NA
cdr3_nt: TGCGCCAGCAGCTCTCAGGGTACCACTGAAGCTTTCTTT
cdr3_aa: CASSSQGTTEAFF

v_call: TRBV2
d_call: NA
j_call: TRBJ1-2
clone_size: NA
cdr3_nt: TGTGCCAGTGCACTACTACAAAAGGGCTACACCTTC
cdr3_aa: CASALLQKGYTF

v_call: TRBV3-1/TRBV3-2
d_call: NA
j_call: TRBJ1-1
clone_size: NA
cdr3_nt: TGTGCCAGCAGCCAAGAGGGAGGGTTTGAAGCTTTCTTT
cdr3_aa: CASSQEGGFEAFF

v_call: TRBV7-9
d_call: NA
j_call: TRBJ2-7
clone_size: NA
cdr3_nt: TGTGCCAGCAGCTTCGAACGGGAGCAGTACTTC
cdr3_aa: CASSFEREQYF

v_call: TRBV7-8
d_call: TRBD2
j_call: TRBJ2-3
clone_size: NA
cdr3_nt: TGTGCCAGCAGCCCCCAGACTAGCGGGAGGGCCGTTAGCACAGATACGCAGTATTTT
cdr3_aa: CASSPQTSGRAVSTDTQYF

v_call: TRBV5-1
d_call: NA
j_call: TRBJ2-5
clone_size: NA
cdr3_nt: TGCGCCAGCAGCTTGGAAGCCAGGGGCCAAGAGACCCAGTACTTC
cdr3_aa: CASSLEARGQETQYF

v_call: TRBV10-3
d_call: TRBD1
j_call: TRBJ1-3
clone_size: NA
cdr3_nt: TGTGCCATCAGTGGCCGGGACAGATTCTCTGGAAACACCATATATTTT
cdr3_aa: CAISGRDRFSGNTIYF